Presented here are 28 T cell receptor beta chains from one specimen sequenced in a study of naive and memory T cell subsets. Study-level results: Possibly reflecting memory cells re-expressing CD45RA, a few larger clonotypes occurred in naive repertoires, especially CD8.

These receptors are not linked to any known antigen. The beta constant-region primer was an equimolar mix of two oligonucleotides covering TRBC1 and TRBC2. Nested alpha and beta constant-region primers with the SP2 primer drove four PCR rounds on ligated cDNA. TCRdb used MiXCR to reprocess the UMI-ligation and nested PCR reads, holding one entry per CDR3 protein. The sample contains tens of thousands of distinct CDR3 sequences, 11% of which appear only once. Sequencing was done on a sample of naive CD4+ T cells from blood. The receptor set was obtained from a human donor in good health.

The sample holds many counts of this clonotype. The chain couples TRBV3-1 to TRBJ2-2; the match to TRBD2 covers 15 bases. CDR3 length: 20 residues. CDR1 is LGHDT, CDR2 YNNKEL, per germline (reference sequence). V was clipped by 4 bases and J by 3 bases; unmatched bases: 12. The CDR3 DNA is TGTGCCAGCAGCCGGTACCCCGGGACTAGCGGGAGGAAGGACACCGGGGAGCTGTTTTTT. Its protein is CASSRYPGTSGRKDTGELFF.

The table lists this clonotype with a few counts. CDR3 in DNA: TGTGCCAGCACCCAGCTAGCGGGCACAGATACGCAGTATTTT. Translated, it gives CASTQLAGTDTQYF. The J gene is TRBJ2-3, the V gene TRBV2, with 7 bases matching TRBD2. V shed 7 bases, J shed 1 base, and the junction held 5 bases outside the gene matches. The CDR3 is 14 amino acids. Germline CDR1 SNHLY, CDR2 FYNNEI.

J is TRBJ1-4 and V is TRBV30; D unresolved. Trimming left V 5 bases short and J 5 bases short, with 6 bases between. Germline CDR1 reads GTSNPN; CDR2 reads SVGIG (reference sequence). The CDR3 is 11 residues long. DNA of the CDR3: TGTGCCTGGTCGCCAAATGAAAAACTGTTTTTT. Translation: CAWSPNEKLFF.

The J gene is TRBJ2-7, the V gene TRBV5-1, with 9 bases identical to TRBD2. The germline gives CDR1 SGHRS, CDR2 YFSETQ. Losses at the gene ends were 5 bases for V and 0 bases for J; bases not matched to a gene: 12. CDR3 length equals 17 residues. The chain's CDR3 is CASSYFLSGGFSYEQYF. The CDR3 coding sequence is TGCGCCAGCAGTTACTTCCTTAGCGGGGGATTCTCCTACGAGCAGTACTTC.

The genes are TRBV5-6 and TRBJ2-1; 13 bases line up with TRBD2. The CDR3 loop spans 17 amino acids. V dropped 0 bases and J dropped 7; count of bases not matched to a gene: 7. Germline V gives CDR1 SGHDT, CDR2 YYEEEE. CDR3 residues: CASSLEQLAGGPNEQFF. In DNA, the CDR3 is TGTGCCAGCAGCTTGGAGCAACTAGCGGGAGGGCCGAATGAGCAGTTCTTC.

DNA for the CDR3: TGTGCCAGCACTCCACCAGGGTCGAGGGGCCAAGAGACCCAGTACTTC. Translation: CASTPPGSRGQETQYF. The genes are TRBV5-4 and TRBJ2-5, with D perhaps being TRBD1 or TRBD2 (5 bases each). V was clipped by 6 bases and J by 1 base, with 19 bases between them. Germline V lookup: CDR1 SGHNT, CDR2 YYREEE (reference sequence). The CDR3 totals 16 residues.

This clonotype was seen only a few times. CDR3 DNA: TGTGCCAGCAGCTCCCGAAGGGCTGTCTCGATGAACACTGAAGCTTTCTTT. Its protein product is CASSSRRAVSMNTEAFF. The J gene is TRBJ1-1, the V gene TRBV5-5; D uncertain. The germline gives CDR1 SGHKS, CDR2 YYEKEE (reference sequence). The CDR3 runs to 17 residues. V was clipped by 3 bases and J by 0 bases, with 18 bases between them.

This clonotype has ten or more counts. J is TRBJ2-3 and V is TRBV20-1; D is uncertain. Germline V lookup: CDR1 DFQATT, CDR2 SNEGSKA (reference sequence). The CDR3 length is 16 residues. The V end lost 4 bases, the J end lost 0 bases, and 17 bases lay between the germline ends. CDR3 amino acids: CSAIRPVIRSTDTQYF. The CDR3 nucleotides read TGCAGTGCTATACGGCCAGTAATTCGTAGCACAGATACGCAGTATTTT.

This clonotype was found many times. For the CDR3, the DNA is TGTGCCACCAGCAGAGAGAGAGCTAGCGGGGACACAGATACGCAGTATTTT. It is translated as CATSRERASGDTDTQYF. The chain combines TRBV15 with TRBJ2-3; TRBD2 agrees at 9 bases. This CDR3 is 17 amino acids long. Germline-derived CDR1 and CDR2 are LNHNV and YYDKDF (reference sequence). With 0 bases clipped from V and 2 bases from J, the junction kept 6 bases outside the gene matches. Full variable domain (missing parts from reference TRBV15 and TRBJ2-3): DAMVIQNPRYQVTQFGKPVTLSCSQTLNHNVMYWYQQKSSQAPKLLFHYYDKDFNNEADTPDNFQSRRPNTSFCFLDIRSPGLGDTAMYLCATSRERASGDTDTQYFGPGTRLTVL.

This clonotype appeared a few times. The chain uses TRBV11-3 and TRBJ2-1; TRBD2 agrees at 9 bases. This CDR3 has 15 amino acids. Unmatched junction bases numbered 4, after V lost 1 base and J lost 6 bases. CDR1 and CDR2 (germline): SGHNT, YENEEA. The CDR3: CASSLVAGVPNEQFF. CDR3 in DNA: TGTGCCAGCAGCTTAGTAGCGGGAGTCCCCAATGAGCAGTTCTTC.

V gene TRBV30 combines with J gene TRBJ2-7; the D is unclear. CDR3 length: 15 amino acids. The germline V gene has CDR1 GTSNPN and CDR2 SVGIG (reference sequence). V dropped 0 bases and J dropped 0 bases, with 12 bases sitting between them. The CDR3: CAWSVLGGNSYEQYF. The CDR3 DNA is TGTGCCTGGAGTGTACTGGGCGGCAACTCCTACGAGCAGTACTTC.

The rearrangement joins TRBV20-1 to TRBJ2-1; 10 bases fit TRBD2. V lost 6 bases and J lost 9; bases outside the gene matches: 14. CDR3 length equals 15 residues. The germline CDR1 and CDR2 sequences are DFQATT and SNEGSKA (reference sequence). The CDR3 is CSANRAGGPSPEQFF. CDR3 in DNA: TGCAGTGCCAATCGAGCGGGAGGGCCGTCGCCTGAGCAGTTCTTC.

This clonotype was observed at least ten times. The J gene is TRBJ2-1, the V gene TRBV20-1, with TRBD1 matching over 7 bases. V was pared by 6 bases and J by 4 bases, with 6 bases of the junction left unmatched. The germline CDR1 and CDR2 sequences are DFQATT and SNEGSKA (reference sequence). The CDR3 totals 13 residues. DNA for the CDR3: TGCAGTGCGGGGACAGAGATATACAATGAGCAGTTCTTC. It yields the protein CSAGTEIYNEQFF.

Remarks on this clonotype: A read error may explain this, as a much larger clone is one base away. CDR3: CASGLAGQGARNEQFF. The CDR3, as DNA: TGCGCCAGCGGGCTTGCGGGACAGGGGGCTCGGAATGAGCAGTTCTTC. The J gene is TRBJ2-1, the V gene TRBV5-1; 12 bases agree with TRBD1. The CDR3 extends over 16 amino acids. V shed 7 bases and J 7 bases; nucleotides not matched to a gene: 12. Germline V CDR1 and CDR2: SGHRS, YFSETQ.

This clonotype was detected a few times. V is TRBV7-9 and J is TRBJ2-1, with 7 bases that match TRBD1. Germline trimming cut 2 bases from V and 5 bases from J; bases unmatched to any gene: 6. Germline CDR1 SEHNR, CDR2 FQNEAQ (reference sequence). The CDR3 extends over 15 amino acids. The CDR3 reads CASSLKGAIHNEQFF. The CDR3 DNA reads as TGTGCCAGCAGCTTAAAGGGGGCTATCCACAATGAGCAGTTCTTC.

V usage is TRBV5-1 and J usage is TRBJ2-3; no reliable D call. The V gene's germline CDR1 is SGHRS and CDR2 YFSETQ. Trimming left V 2 bases short and J 3 bases short, with 7 bases between. The CDR3 loop spans 13 amino acids. CDR3 nucleotides: TGCGCCAGCAGCTTACCCGTTACAGATACGCAGTATTTT. This codes for CASSLPVTDTQYF.

This clonotype was counted ten times or more. The chain employs TRBV29-1 and TRBJ2-4, with D tentatively TRBD1 (6 bases). This CDR3 is built from 15 residues. V dropped 2 bases and J dropped 1 base, with 12 bases sitting between them. Germline V lookup: CDR1 SQVTM, CDR2 ANQGSEA. The CDR3 bases are TGCAGCGTTGAACTCCCAGGGGTGGCCAAAAACATTCAGTACTTC. Translated: CSVELPGVAKNIQYF. The entire variable domain, with the rest obtained from reference TRBV29-1 and TRBJ2-4, is as follows: SAVISQKPSRDICQRGTSLTIQCQVDSQVTMMFWYRQQPGQSLTLIATANQGSEATYESGFVIDKFPISRPNLTFSTLTVSNMSPEDSSIYLCSVELPGVAKNIQYFGAGTRLSVL.

This clonotype was seen more than once but under ten times. V and J are TRBV5-1 and TRBJ2-6; D gene uncertain. Trimming stripped 0 bases from V and 0 bases from J, with 7 bases between. This CDR3 has 16 amino acids. The germline V gene has CDR1 SGHRS and CDR2 YFSETQ. The CDR3 nucleotides are TGCGCCAGCAGCTTGGACGGCCGCTCTGGGGCCAACGTCCTGACTTTC. As protein: CASSLDGRSGANVLTF.

A few counts support this clonotype. The V and J genes are TRBV7-9 and TRBJ1-1; D is perhaps TRBD1 (5 bases). The ends were cut back, 3 bases at V and 7 bases at J, with 18 bases in the middle. The CDR3 covers 15 residues. The germline gives CDR1 SEHNR, CDR2 FQNEAQ (reference sequence). This chain's CDR3 is CASSFLLGEGDEAFF. CDR3 sequence (DNA): TGTGCCAGCAGCTTCCTTTTGGGGGAGGGCGATGAAGCTTTCTTT. The whole variable domain, filled in from reference TRBV7-9 and TRBJ1-1, reads DTGVSQNPRHKITKRGQNVTFRCDPISEHNRLYWYRQTLGQGPEFLTYFQNEAQLEKSRLLSDRFSAERPKGSFSTLEIQRTEQGDSAMYLCASSFLLGEGDEAFFGQGTRLTVV.

At least ten counts were recorded for this clonotype. The chain employs TRBV7-2 and TRBJ2-1, with TRBD2 identical over 9 bases. CDR1 is SGHTA, CDR2 FQGNSA, per germline. Trimming took 1 base from V and 9 from J; bases not matched to a gene: 10. The CDR3 runs 16 residues. CDR3 region: CASSLEGTSIRGEQFF. The DNA of the CDR3 is TGTGCCAGCAGCTTAGAAGGGACTAGCATCAGGGGTGAGCAGTTCTTC. Supplemented by reference TRBV7-2 and TRBJ2-1, the full variable domain reads GAGVSQSPSNKVTEKGKDVELRCDPISGHTALYWYRQSLGQGLEFLIYFQGNSAPDKSGLPSDRFSAERTGGSVSTLTIQRTQQEDSAVYLCASSLEGTSIRGEQFFGPGTRLTVL.

Ten or more counts support this clonotype. The chain carries TRBV7-9 and TRBJ2-7; perhaps TRBD2 as D (6 bases). Deletions cut 2 bases from V and 3 bases from J, with 11 bases between. Looked up from germline, CDR1 is SEHNR and CDR2 is FQNEAQ (reference sequence). CDR3 length equals 14 residues. The CDR3 DNA reads TGTGCCAGCAGCTTAACGCCGGGGGACTACGAGCAGTACTTC. It yields the protein CASSLTPGDYEQYF.

At least ten counts were recorded for this clonotype. This chain links TRBV6-2 or TRBV6-3 with TRBJ2-3, with 8 nucleotides matching TRBD2. CDR1 and CDR2 (germline): MNHEY, SVGEGT. Trimming took 2 bases from V and 4 from J; bases not matched to a gene: 8. This CDR3 region has 16 residues. The CDR3 nucleotides read TGTGCCAGCAGTTACCGCGGCCCGACTAGCGCAGATACGCAGTATTTT. Translation: CASSYRGPTSADTQYF.

The chain has TRBV29-1 and TRBJ1-2, with no clear D. V was clipped by 5 bases and J by 2 bases, with 18 bases between them. CDR3 length equals 15 residues. Germline V CDR1 and CDR2: SQVTM, ANQGSEA. Here the CDR3 DNA reads TGCAGCGTTCTGGTTCCCGGGAGGCTGAACTATGGCTACACCTTC. Translating gives CSVLVPGRLNYGYTF.

The J gene is TRBJ2-1, the V gene TRBV20-1; unclear D gene. The length of the CDR3 is 16 residues. CDR1 is DFQATT, CDR2 SNEGSKA, per germline (reference sequence). Between the trimmed V and J ends, which lost 1 base and 12 bases, there was a span of 25 bases. CDR3: CSARGKGIEFAMMQFF. CDR3 DNA: TGCAGTGCTAGAGGGAAGGGCATCGAGTTCGCAATGATGCAGTTCTTC.

The CDR3 reads CASGPNLRASYEQYF. The CDR3 DNA reads as TGCGCCAGCGGCCCCAACTTGCGGGCATCCTACGAGCAGTACTTC. This chain joins TRBV5-1 and TRBJ2-7; TRBD2 is a possible D gene (5 bases). The CDR3 contains 15 residues. The germline V gene has CDR1 SGHRS and CDR2 YFSETQ. The V end lost 7 bases, the J end lost 1 base, and 18 bases lay between the germline ends. The variable domain in full, with the rest retrieved from reference TRBV5-1 and TRBJ2-7, is KAGVTQTPRYLIKTRGQQVTLSCSPISGHRSVSWYQQTPGQGLQFLFEYFSETQRNKGNFPGRFSGRQFSNSRSEMNVSTLELGDSALYLCASGPNLRASYEQYFGPGTRLTVT.

The chain links TRBV21-1 to TRBJ2-1. TRBV21-1 is noted as a pseudogene. This CDR3 contains 17 residues. The CDR3 coding sequence is TGTGCCAGCAGCAAGGTGCAAGATATAGGATACTACAATGAGCAGTTCTTC. Its protein is CASSKVQDIGYYNEQFF.

V is TRBV18 and J is TRBJ1-5; 7 nucleotides align to TRBD1. CDR1 is KGHSH, CDR2 LQKENI, per germline. J was trimmed by 4 bases and V by 4 bases; bases with no gene match: 13. The CDR3 has 17 residues. DNA of the CDR3: TGTGCCAGCTCACTACTACCCCCCGGGACAGAAAATCAGCCCCAGCATTTT. Its protein product is CASSLLPPGTENQPQHF.

The chain links TRBV12-3 or TRBV12-4 to TRBJ1-3, with D tentatively TRBD1 (5 bases). V shed 0 bases and J shed 3 bases, with 12 bases lying between them. CDR3 length equals 16 residues. CDR3 nucleotide sequence: TGTGCCAGCAGTTTAGCTACGACAGTTGGTGGAAACACCATATATTTT. Encoded protein: CASSLATTVGGNTIYF.